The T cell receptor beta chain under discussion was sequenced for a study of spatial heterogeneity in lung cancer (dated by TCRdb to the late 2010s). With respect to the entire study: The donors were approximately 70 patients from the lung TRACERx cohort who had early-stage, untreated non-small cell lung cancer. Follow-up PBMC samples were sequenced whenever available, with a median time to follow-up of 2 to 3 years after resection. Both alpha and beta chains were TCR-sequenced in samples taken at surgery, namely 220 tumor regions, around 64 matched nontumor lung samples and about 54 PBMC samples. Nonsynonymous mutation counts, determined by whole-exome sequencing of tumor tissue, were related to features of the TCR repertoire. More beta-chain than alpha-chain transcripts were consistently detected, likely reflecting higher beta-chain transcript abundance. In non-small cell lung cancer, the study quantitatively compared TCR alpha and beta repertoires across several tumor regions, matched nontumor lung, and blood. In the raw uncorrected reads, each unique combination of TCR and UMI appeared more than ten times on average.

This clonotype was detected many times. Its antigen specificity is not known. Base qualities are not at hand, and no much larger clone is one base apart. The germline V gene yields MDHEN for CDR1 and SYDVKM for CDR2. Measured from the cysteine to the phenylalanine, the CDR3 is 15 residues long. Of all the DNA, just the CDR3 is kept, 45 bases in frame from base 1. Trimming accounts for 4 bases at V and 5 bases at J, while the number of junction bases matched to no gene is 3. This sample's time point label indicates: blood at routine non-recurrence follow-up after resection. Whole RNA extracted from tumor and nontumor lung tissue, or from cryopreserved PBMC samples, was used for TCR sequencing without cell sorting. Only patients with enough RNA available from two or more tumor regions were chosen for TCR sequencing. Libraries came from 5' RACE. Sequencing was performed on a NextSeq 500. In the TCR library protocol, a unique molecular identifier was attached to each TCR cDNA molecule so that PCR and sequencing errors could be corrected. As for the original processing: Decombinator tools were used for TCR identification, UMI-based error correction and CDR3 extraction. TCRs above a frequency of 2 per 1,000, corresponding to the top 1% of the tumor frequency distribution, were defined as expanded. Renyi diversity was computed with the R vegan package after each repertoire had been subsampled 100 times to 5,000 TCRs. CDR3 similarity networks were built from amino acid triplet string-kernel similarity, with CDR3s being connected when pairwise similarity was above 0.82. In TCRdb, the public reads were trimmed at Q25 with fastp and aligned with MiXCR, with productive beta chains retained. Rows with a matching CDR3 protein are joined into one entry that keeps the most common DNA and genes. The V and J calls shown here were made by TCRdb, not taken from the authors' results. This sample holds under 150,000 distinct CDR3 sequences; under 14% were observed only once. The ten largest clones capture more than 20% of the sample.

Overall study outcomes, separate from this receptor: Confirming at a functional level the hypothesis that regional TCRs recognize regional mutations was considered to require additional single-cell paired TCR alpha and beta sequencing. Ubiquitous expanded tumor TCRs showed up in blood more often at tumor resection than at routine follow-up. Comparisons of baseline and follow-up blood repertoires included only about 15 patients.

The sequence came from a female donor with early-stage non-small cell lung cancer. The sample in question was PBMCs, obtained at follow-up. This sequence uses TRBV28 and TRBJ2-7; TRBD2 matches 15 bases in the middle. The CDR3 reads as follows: CASSSGTSGRHEQYF. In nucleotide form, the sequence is TGTGCCAGCAGTTCCGGGACTAGCGGGAGGCACGAGCAGTACTTC.